This is a list of T cell receptor beta chains from one sample in a study of identical twins. TCRdb independently ran MiXCR on the 5' RACE reads; one entry per CDR3 protein. The data contain some 560,000 distinct CDR3 sequences, nearly 10% of them singletons. Separately, the same data were catalogued under a study of yellow fever vaccine responses in identical twins.

The specimen sequenced was PBMCs. All receptors derive from a woman aged 18-30 years in good health. Each CDR3 is given with its conserved first and last residue. The order of the fields is clone size, V gene, J gene, D gene, CDR3 DNA, CDR3 protein. The D gene is left open where the match is weak. Expanded clones get a size class; other rows say once, few or many, or leave the size out.

-	TRBV29-1	TRBJ2-7	TRBD2	TGCAGCGTGGCCGGGACTAGCGGGAGGAGTACCTACGAGCAGTACTTC	CSVAGTSGRSTYEQYF
-	TRBV3-1	TRBJ1-1	TRBD1	TGTGCCAGCAGCCAAGCTGTGACAGGGATGTATACTGAAGCTTTCTTT	CASSQAVTGMYTEAFF
-	TRBV20-1	TRBJ2-3	TRBD2	TGCAGTGCTTGGGACTACCGAAACTTAATGGATACGCAGTATTTT	CSAWDYRNLMDTQYF
many	TRBV3-1	TRBJ1-1	TRBD1	TGTGCCAGCAGTTACAGGGGAAAGAACACTGAAGCTTTCTTT	CASSYRGKNTEAFF
many	TRBV5-1	TRBJ1-2	-	TGCGCCAGCAGCTCTACAGGACACGTCGGCGGCTACACCTTC	CASSSTGHVGGYTF
-	TRBV2	TRBJ2-7	TRBD2	TGTGCCAGCAGTGAAACTAGCGGGCCCGACGAGCAGTACTTC	CASSETSGPDEQYF
many	TRBV2	TRBJ2-4	-	TGTGCCAGCAGTGAATCGGGGACCATTCAGTACTTC	CASSESGTIQYF
many	TRBV20-1	TRBJ1-2	-	TGCAGTGCTAGAGATAGGTGGGAGGGAAGCTATGGCTACACCTTC	CSARDRWEGSYGYTF
few	TRBV6-2/TRBV6-3	TRBJ2-4	-	TGTGCCAGCACCGTGGACAGTAACCCTTCGGCCAAAAACATTCAGTACTTC	CASTVDSNPSAKNIQYF
many	TRBV20-1	TRBJ2-7	-	TGCAGTGCTACAGATCCCTACGAGCAGTACTTC	CSATDPYEQYF
-	TRBV4-3	TRBJ2-3	TRBD2	TGCGCCAGCAGCCGCCGACTAGCGGGCACAAGCACAGATACGCAGTATTTT	CASSRRLAGTSTDTQYF
-	TRBV20-1	TRBJ2-1	TRBD2	TGCAGTGCTAGGCCGGGACTAGGCTATGAGCAGTTCTTC	CSARPGLGYEQFF
-	TRBV12-3/TRBV12-4	TRBJ2-1	TRBD2	TGTGCCAGCATCATGACTAGCGGGAGGGCCTTACGGCAGTTCTTC	CASIMTSGRALRQFF
-	TRBV10-3	TRBJ2-1	-	TGTGCCATCAGTGAGCGGTCGAAGGGCAACAATGAGCAGTTCTTC	CAISERSKGNNEQFF
many	TRBV10-3	TRBJ2-2	TRBD1	TGTGCCATCAGCCGGGACAGTACCGGGGAGCTGTTTTTT	CAISRDSTGELFF
few	TRBV11-3	TRBJ2-5	TRBD2	TGTGCCAGCAGCTCACAACGGGGGGGCCTTCGAGAGACCCAGTACTTC	CASSSQRGGLRETQYF
few	TRBV28	TRBJ2-1	-	TGTGCCAGCAGTTTATGGGGGGGAGCGATCTCAAATGAGCAGTTCTTC	CASSLWGGAISNEQFF
-	TRBV6-1	TRBJ2-5	TRBD1	TGTGCCAGCGGGACCGACGGGACAGGGCCCCAAGAGACCCAGTACTTC	CASGTDGTGPQETQYF
many	TRBV5-6	TRBJ2-5	TRBD2	TGTGCCAGCAGCTTGGGACTAGCGGGGGTTGAGACCCAGTACTTC	CASSLGLAGVETQYF
few	TRBV11-2	TRBJ2-5	-	TGTGCCAGCAGCTTAGAAGTATTGGACGGGGAGACCCAGTACTTC	CASSLEVLDGETQYF
-	TRBV11-3	TRBJ2-5	-	TGTGCCAGCAGCGCTACAGGAACGGGAATTTTAGAGACCCAGTACTTC	CASSATGTGILETQYF
many	TRBV5-1	TRBJ2-5	-	TGCGCCAGCAGTCTCCGCGAACAAGAGACCCAGTACTTC	CASSLREQETQYF
many	TRBV9	TRBJ2-7	-	TGTGCCAGCAGCGTAGAGGACAGCTCCTACGAGCAGTACTTC	CASSVEDSSYEQYF
few	TRBV7-9	TRBJ2-3	-	TGTGCCAGCAGCTTAGAGGGGTTGGGAGATACGCAGTATTTT	CASSLEGLGDTQYF
-	TRBV9	TRBJ1-3	-	TGTGCCAGCAGCCTAACCCAGGGAGGAAACACCATATATTTT	CASSLTQGGNTIYF
many	TRBV12-3/TRBV12-4	TRBJ1-1	TRBD1	TGTGCCAGCAGTAGGGGGACAGGTGGAAACACTGAAGCTTTCTTT	CASSRGTGGNTEAFF
many	TRBV6-5	TRBJ1-1	TRBD1	TGTGCCAGCAGTTACGGGACAGGGGGCACTGAAGCTTTCTTT	CASSYGTGGTEAFF
few	TRBV4-3	TRBJ2-3	-	TGCGCCAGCAGCCAAGACCCGGCGGATCCCCGAGGGCAGTATTTT	CASSQDPADPRGQYF
-	TRBV29-1	TRBJ2-6	-	TGCAGCGCATATCCGGGCTCTGGGGCCAACGTCCTGACTTTC	CSAYPGSGANVLTF
-	TRBV5-1	TRBJ2-1	-	TGCGCCAGCAGCTTGGGGATTTGGGGGGATGAGCAGTTCTTC	CASSLGIWGDEQFF
many	TRBV29-1	TRBJ2-4	-	TGCAGCGTTGGCCGAGACATTCAGTACTTC	CSVGRDIQYF
few	TRBV29-1	TRBJ2-3	TRBD2	TGCAGCGTTGAAGATGCCCGGACTAGCGGATACACAGATACGCAGTATTTT	CSVEDARTSGYTDTQYF
-	TRBV4-3	TRBJ2-1	TRBD2	TGCGCCAGCAGCCAGGCGGGACTAGCATACGATGAGCAGTTCTTC	CASSQAGLAYDEQFF
-	TRBV6-4	TRBJ2-1	-	TGTGCCAGCAGCCCCGGGAATAGCAATGAGCAGTTCTTC	CASSPGNSNEQFF
few	TRBV20-1	TRBJ1-3	TRBD1	TGCAGTGCTAGACGCAGGGGGCTTGGAAACACCATATATTTT	CSARRRGLGNTIYF
-	TRBV7-9	TRBJ2-7	-	TGTGCCAGCAGCACCCCCCGGGGGCCCTCCTACGAGCAGTACTTC	CASSTPRGPSYEQYF
few	TRBV6-5	TRBJ2-7	TRBD2	TGTGCCAGCAGTTACTCGACTCGGAAGCGGGGGGACTACGAGCAGTACTTC	CASSYSTRKRGDYEQYF
many	TRBV4-3	TRBJ2-1	-	TGCGCCAGCAGCTCAAGGGCAGTGGCCATCTACAATGAGCAGTTCTTC	CASSSRAVAIYNEQFF
few	TRBV28	TRBJ2-1	-	TGTGCCAGCAGTTTATTTACCTCCTACAATGAGCAGTTCTTC	CASSLFTSYNEQFF
few	TRBV11-2	TRBJ1-1	TRBD1	TGTGCCAGCAGCATTACAGGGGGCGCCAGCACTGAAGCTTTCTTT	CASSITGGASTEAFF
-	TRBV29-1	TRBJ1-1	-	TGCAGCACACCGGGGGCTCGCACTGAAGCTTTCTTT	CSTPGARTEAFF
few	TRBV27	TRBJ2-2	TRBD1	TGTGCCAGCAGAGGGACAGGTTTATTTTTGAACACCGGGGAGCTGTTTTTT	CASRGTGLFLNTGELFF
many	TRBV6-4	TRBJ2-5	-	TGTGCCAGCAGTGCCCCGGGGGAGACCCAGTACTTC	CASSAPGETQYF
many	TRBV7-9	TRBJ2-1	-	TGTGCCAGCAGCGCCCCCCTCGGGGGAGGAGATGAGCAGTTCTTC	CASSAPLGGGDEQFF
many	TRBV12-3/TRBV12-4	TRBJ1-5	TRBD1	TGTGCCAGCAGTCCTAGGGGACAGGGGGTAGGCAATCAGCCCCAGCATTTT	CASSPRGQGVGNQPQHF
few	TRBV6-5	TRBJ2-7	TRBD2	TGTGCCAGCAGTTACTTACCCGGACTAGCGAGATCCTACGAGCAGTACTTC	CASSYLPGLARSYEQYF
-	TRBV29-1	TRBJ1-4	-	TGCAGCTTTCGTAAGGCAACTAATGAAAAACTGTTTTTT	CSFRKATNEKLFF
few	TRBV7-6	TRBJ2-5	TRBD2	TGTGCCAGCAACCCTCGAGGGGGGGGACTAGCGCGAACAATTCAAGAGACCCAGTACTTC	CASNPRGGGLARTIQETQYF
-	TRBV19	TRBJ2-7	-	TGTGCCAGTAGTATTTCCCCCCCCTACGAGCAGTACTTC	CASSISPPYEQYF
-	TRBV11-1	TRBJ2-7	-	TGTGCCAGCAGCCCGACAGTCTACGAGCAGTACTTC	CASSPTVYEQYF
-	TRBV4-3	TRBJ1-3	-	TGCGCCAGCAGCCAAGGCATCCTCGCTGGAAACACCATATATTTT	CASSQGILAGNTIYF
many	TRBV5-4	TRBJ2-3	-	TGTGCCACCAACGAATATGTCCTCACAGATACGCAGTATTTT	CATNEYVLTDTQYF